In its sample, the clone carrying this T cell receptor beta chain ranks as medium-sized. Its antigen remains unidentified. This record belongs to a study of PD-1 blockade in classical Hodgkin lymphoma. In the study overall: Administration of nivolumab to patients was at 3 mg/kg intravenously every 2 weeks.

Each patient experienced a relapse that followed autologous stem cell transplantation, and brentuximab vedotin exposure varied. Sequencing used immunoSEQ multiplex PCR; TCRdb keeps in-frame clones, though not all of them. The sample yields about 24,000 clones, roughly 80% seen once. CDR1 and CDR2 from the germline V gene are LGHNA and YSLEER. The CDR3 sequence is 17 residues long. The V end lost 1 base, the J end lost 0 bases, and 13 bases lay between the germline ends. Study results and limitations: Healthy donors were reported to have higher baseline TCR diversity than newly diagnosed patients. Exclusion covered patients beginning nivolumab under 1 year post-ASCT. Reasons behind the repertoire differences stay unclear, perhaps disease activity or earlier therapy.

This TCR was sampled from a human donor with classical Hodgkin lymphoma. This sample comprised peripheral blood mononuclear cells (PBMCs), obtained before the second cycle of nivolumab. V usage is TRBV4-3 and J usage is TRBJ2-1; D gene uncertain. The DNA of the CDR3 is TGCGCCAGCAGCCAAGGCTTTACAGCTAGCTCCTACAATGAGCAGTTCTTC. This sequence encodes CASSQGFTASSYNEQFF.